This T cell receptor beta chain came from a study of tumor-infiltrating lymphocytes in primary liver carcinoma. With 500 ng total RNA as template and a constant-region primer, TCR beta cDNA was made. For TCR beta, libraries were produced by three nested multiplex PCR rounds using slightly modified ARM-PCR. Both of the initial two PCR rounds ran for nine to ten cycles and employed TRBV1-TRBV30 forward primers alongside a C-beta reverse primer. Using its own MiXCR run on the multiplex PCR reads, TCRdb lists one record per CDR3 protein. The data contain about 180,000 distinct CDR3 sequences, less than 65% of them singletons. Unsorted whole blood yielded blood RNA, and germline DNA was extracted as well. This clonotype showed up just once. Germline V CDR1 and CDR2: SGHAT, FQNNGV. This CDR3 region has 13 residues.

The receptor's source is a man aged 40-49 years with primary liver carcinoma and hepatitis B virus infection. The sequenced material came from peripheral blood. The V call is TRBV11-2, the J call TRBJ2-1, with 9 bases aligning to TRBD2. The CDR3 sequence is CAGSPGTSLEQFF. In DNA form, the CDR3 reads TGTGCTGGCAGCCCCGGGACTAGCCTAGAGCAGTTCTTC.